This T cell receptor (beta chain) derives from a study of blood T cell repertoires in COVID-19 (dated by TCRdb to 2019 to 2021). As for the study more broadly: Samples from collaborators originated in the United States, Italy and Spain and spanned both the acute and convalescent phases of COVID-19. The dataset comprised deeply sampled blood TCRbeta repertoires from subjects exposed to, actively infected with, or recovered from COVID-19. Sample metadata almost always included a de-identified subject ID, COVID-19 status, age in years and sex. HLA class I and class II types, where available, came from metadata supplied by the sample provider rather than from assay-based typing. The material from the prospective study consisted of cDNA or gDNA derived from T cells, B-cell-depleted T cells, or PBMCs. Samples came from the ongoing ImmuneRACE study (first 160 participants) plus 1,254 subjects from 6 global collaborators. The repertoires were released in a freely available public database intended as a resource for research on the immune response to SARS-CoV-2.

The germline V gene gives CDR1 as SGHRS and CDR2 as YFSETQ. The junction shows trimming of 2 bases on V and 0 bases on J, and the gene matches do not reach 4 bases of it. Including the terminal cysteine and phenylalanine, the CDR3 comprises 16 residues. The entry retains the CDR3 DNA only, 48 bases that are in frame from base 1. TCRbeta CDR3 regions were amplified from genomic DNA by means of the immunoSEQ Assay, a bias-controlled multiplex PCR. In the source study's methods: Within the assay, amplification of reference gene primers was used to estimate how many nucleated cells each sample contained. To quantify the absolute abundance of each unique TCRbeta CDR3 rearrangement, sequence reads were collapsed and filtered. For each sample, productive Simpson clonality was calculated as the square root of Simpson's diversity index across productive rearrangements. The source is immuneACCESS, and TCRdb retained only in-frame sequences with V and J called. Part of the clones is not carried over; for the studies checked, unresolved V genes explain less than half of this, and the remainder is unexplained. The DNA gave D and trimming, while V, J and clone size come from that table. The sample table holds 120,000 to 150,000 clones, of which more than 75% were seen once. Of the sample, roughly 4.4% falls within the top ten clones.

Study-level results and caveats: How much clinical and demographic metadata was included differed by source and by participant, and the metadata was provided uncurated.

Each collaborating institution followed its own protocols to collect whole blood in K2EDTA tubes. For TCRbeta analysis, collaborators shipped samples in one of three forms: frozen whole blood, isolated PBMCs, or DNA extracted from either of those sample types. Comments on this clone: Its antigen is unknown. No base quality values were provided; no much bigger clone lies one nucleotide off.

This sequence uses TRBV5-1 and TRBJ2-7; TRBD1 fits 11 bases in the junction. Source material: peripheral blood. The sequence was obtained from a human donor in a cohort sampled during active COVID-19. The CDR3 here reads CASSFRTGGSSYEQYF. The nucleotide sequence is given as TGCGCCAGCAGCTTTCGGACAGGGGGCAGCTCCTACGAGCAGTACTTC.